This T cell receptor (beta chain) was recorded in a study of synovial regulatory T cells in juvenile arthritis (dated by TCRdb to between 2015 and 2017). At the level of the whole study: Of the sequenced patients, about six received methotrexate, one received methotrexate plus infliximab, a few were therapy-naive, and one had no treatment information. Treg and Teff subsets from fewer than 14 JIA patients with active disease were included in the TCR repertoire comparisons. Effector T cell subsets were also sequenced in this cohort for comparisons, but the Treg dataset alone covers only blood and synovial fluid Treg cells. The study compared the TCRbeta CDR3 repertoires of blood iaTreg cells, other blood Treg cells and synovial fluid Treg cells taken from matched patient samples.

In regard to this clone: The antigen it binds to is not known.

TCR repertoire donors were approximately 11 juvenile idiopathic arthritis patients with active disease who had not reached inactive disease, 3 polyarticular and 8 oligoarticular. A median age of approximately 12 years (range about 2.4-22.9) and a median disease duration of around seven years (range 0.2-19.1) were recorded for the TCR-sequenced patients. Samples for TCR repertoire analysis came from two centres in Italy. Peripheral blood mononuclear cells were separated on a Histopaque-1077 density gradient and then cryopreserved in about 90% FCS with approximately 10% DMSO. As encoded in the germline V gene (reference sequence), CDR1 is LNHDA while CDR2 is SQIVND. From the cysteine up to the phenylalanine, the CDR3 has a length of 13 residues. Only the protein is available. Results the study describes overall, beyond this receptor: Synovial Treg cells shared more CDR3 sequences with iaTreg cells than with other blood Treg cells, and Chao-Jaccard similarity confirmed that synovial Treg cells were more closely related to iaTreg cells. iaTreg TCR repertoires were largely private across patients and partially overlapped with synovial Teff and blood CPL repertoires. TCR diversity was lower in blood iaTreg cells than in other blood Treg cells, which is consistent with antigen-driven expansion.

Libraries were constructed by the immunoSEQ multiplex PCR assay. TCRbeta CDR3 sequencing was performed by Adaptive Biotechnologies. For the original study's pipeline: Repertoire similarity was assessed with the Chao-modified Jaccard index and with the median clonotype overlap from 200 random subsamples of equal sample size. Similarity analyses were performed using either productive nucleotide sequences or in silico-translated amino acid sequences. Repertoires were compared using hierarchical clustering with single linkage and t-SNE, both based on Chao-modified Jaccard distances. Repertoire diversity was assessed with the Renyi index over a range of alpha values after the sample sizes were normalised. Drawn from immuneACCESS, this table holds only the in-frame rearrangements with V and J called that TCRdb kept. Clones are partly lost; checked studies trace under half to an unresolved V gene and leave the rest unexplained. From that table come the V and J calls and clone size; the DNA was used to work out D and trimming. The sample's clone listing holds 7,500 to 10,000 clones. Jointly, the top ten make up roughly 0.9% of the sample.

Material: Treg cells from blood. Sample cell subset or site, as interpreted from the label and publication: remaining (HLA-DR-negative) circulating blood Treg cells. The V and J segments used are TRBV19 and TRBJ1-2. This TCR derives from a donor younger than 30 with juvenile idiopathic arthritis. The CDR3 region reads CASSIRRGGGYTF. With the rest looked up from the reference TRBV19 and TRBJ1-2 genes rather than sequenced, the full variable domain is DGGITQSPKYLFRKEGQNVTLSCEQNLNHDAMYWYRQDPGQGLRLIYYSQIVNDFQKGDIAEGYSVSREKKESFPLTVTSAQKNPTAFYLCASSIRRGGGYTFGSGTRLTVV.